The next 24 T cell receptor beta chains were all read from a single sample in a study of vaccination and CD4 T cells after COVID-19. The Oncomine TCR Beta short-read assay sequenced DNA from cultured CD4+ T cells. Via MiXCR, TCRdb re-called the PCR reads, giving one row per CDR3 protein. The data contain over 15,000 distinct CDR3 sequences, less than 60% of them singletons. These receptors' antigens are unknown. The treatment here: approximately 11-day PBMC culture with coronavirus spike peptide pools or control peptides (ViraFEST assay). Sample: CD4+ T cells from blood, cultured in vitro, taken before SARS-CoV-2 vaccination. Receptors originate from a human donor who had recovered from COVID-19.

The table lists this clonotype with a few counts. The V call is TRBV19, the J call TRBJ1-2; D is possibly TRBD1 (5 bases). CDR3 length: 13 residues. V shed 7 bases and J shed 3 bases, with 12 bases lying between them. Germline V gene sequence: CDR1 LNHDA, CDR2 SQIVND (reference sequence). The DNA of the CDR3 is TGTGCCAGTACCCGGGGGGGGTACTATGGCTACACCTTC. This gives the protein CASTRGGYYGYTF.

CDR3 region: CASSPWGQGRFF. The CDR3 DNA reads as TGTGCCAGCAGCCCGTGGGGACAGGGGCGGTTCTTC. V gene TRBV7-2 combines with J gene TRBJ2-1; 10 bases align to TRBD1. The germline CDR1 and CDR2 sequences are SGHTA and FQGNSA. V lost 5 bases, J lost 15 bases, and 7 bases stayed unmatched. The CDR3 contains 12 residues.

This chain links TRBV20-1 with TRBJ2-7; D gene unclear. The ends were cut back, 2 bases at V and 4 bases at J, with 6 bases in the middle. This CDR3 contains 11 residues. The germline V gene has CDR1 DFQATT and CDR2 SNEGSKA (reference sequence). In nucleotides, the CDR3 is TGCAGTGCTAGAAAGGAATACGAGCAGTACTTC. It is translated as CSARKEYEQYF.

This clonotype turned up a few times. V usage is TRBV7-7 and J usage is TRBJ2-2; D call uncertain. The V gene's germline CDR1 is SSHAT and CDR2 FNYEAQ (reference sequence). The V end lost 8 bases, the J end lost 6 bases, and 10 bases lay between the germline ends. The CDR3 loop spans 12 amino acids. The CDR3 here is CASGGTPGELFF. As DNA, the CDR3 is TGTGCCAGCGGCGGAACTCCCGGGGAGCTGTTTTTT.

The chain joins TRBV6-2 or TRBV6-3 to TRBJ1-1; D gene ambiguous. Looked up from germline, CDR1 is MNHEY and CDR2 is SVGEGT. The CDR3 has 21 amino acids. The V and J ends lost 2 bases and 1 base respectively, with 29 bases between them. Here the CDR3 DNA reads TGTGCCAGCAGTTACCCCCACCCCCCAGAAAGGTCACCTATGGGGAACACTGAAGCTTTCTTT. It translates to CASSYPHPPERSPMGNTEAFF.

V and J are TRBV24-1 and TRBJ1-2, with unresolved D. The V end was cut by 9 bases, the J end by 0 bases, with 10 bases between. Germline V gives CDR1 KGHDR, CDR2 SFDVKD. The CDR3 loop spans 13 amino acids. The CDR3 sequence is CATATSSNYGYTF. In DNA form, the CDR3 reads TGTGCCACCGCCACGTCTTCTAACTATGGCTACACCTTC.

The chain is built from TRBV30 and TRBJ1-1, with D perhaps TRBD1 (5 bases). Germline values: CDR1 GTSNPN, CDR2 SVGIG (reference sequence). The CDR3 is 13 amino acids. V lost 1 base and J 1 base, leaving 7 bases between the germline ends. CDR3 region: CAWSAGGNTEAFF. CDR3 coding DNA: TGTGCCTGGAGTGCGGGGGGGAACACTGAAGCTTTCTTT. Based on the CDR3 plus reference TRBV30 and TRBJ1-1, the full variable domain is SQTIHQWPATLVQPVGSPLSLECTVEGTSNPNLYWYRQAAGRGLQLLFYSVGIGQISSEVPQNLSASRPQDRQFILSSKKLLLSDSGFYLCAWSAGGNTEAFFGQGTRLTVV.

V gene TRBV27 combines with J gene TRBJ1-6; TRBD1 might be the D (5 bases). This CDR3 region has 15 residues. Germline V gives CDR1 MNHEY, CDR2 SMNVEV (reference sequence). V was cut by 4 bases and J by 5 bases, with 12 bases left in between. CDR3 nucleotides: TGTGCCAGCAGTTCCTGGACAAATCATAATTCACCCCTCCACTTT. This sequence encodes CASSSWTNHNSPLHF.

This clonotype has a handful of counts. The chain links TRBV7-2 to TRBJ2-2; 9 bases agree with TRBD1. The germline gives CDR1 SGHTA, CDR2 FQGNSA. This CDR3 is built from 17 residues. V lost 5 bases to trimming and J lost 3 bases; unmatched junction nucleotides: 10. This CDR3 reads CASSRTGTGTYTGELFF. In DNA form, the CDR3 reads TGTGCCAGCAGCCGCACCGGGACAGGGACCTACACCGGGGAGCTGTTTTTT.

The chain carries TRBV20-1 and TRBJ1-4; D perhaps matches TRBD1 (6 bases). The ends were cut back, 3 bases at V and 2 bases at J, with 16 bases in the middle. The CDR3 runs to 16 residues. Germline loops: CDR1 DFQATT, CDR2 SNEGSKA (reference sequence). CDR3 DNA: TGCAGTGCTAGTACGGGGGGCTGGGGGACTAATGAAAAACTGTTTTTT. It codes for CSASTGGWGTNEKLFF.

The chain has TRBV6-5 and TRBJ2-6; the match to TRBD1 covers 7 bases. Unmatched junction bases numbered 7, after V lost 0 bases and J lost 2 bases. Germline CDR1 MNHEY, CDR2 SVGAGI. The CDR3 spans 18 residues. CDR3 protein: CASSYSTGQYAGANVLTF. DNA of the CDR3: TGTGCCAGCAGTTACTCGACGGGACAGTATGCTGGGGCCAACGTCCTGACTTTC.

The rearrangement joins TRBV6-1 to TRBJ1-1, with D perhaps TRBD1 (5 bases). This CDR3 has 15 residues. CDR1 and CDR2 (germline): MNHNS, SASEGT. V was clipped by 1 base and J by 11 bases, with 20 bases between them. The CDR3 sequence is CASSEVGGGGGIAFF. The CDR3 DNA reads TGTGCCAGCAGTGAAGTGGGTGGTGGGGGGGGTATTGCTTTCTTT.

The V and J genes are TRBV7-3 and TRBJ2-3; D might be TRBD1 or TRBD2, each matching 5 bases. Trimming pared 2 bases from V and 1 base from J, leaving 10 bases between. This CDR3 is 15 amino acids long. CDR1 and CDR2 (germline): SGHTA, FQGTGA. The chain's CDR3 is CASSLWGRRTDTQYF. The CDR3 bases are TGTGCCAGCAGCTTATGGGGGAGACGCACAGATACGCAGTATTTT.

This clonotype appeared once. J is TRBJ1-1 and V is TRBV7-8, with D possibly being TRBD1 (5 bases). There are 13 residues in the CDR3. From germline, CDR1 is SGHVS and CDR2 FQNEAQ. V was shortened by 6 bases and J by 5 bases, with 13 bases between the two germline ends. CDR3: CASSLDSGTEAFF. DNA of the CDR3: TGTGCCAGCAGTTTGGACTCAGGGACTGAAGCTTTCTTT.

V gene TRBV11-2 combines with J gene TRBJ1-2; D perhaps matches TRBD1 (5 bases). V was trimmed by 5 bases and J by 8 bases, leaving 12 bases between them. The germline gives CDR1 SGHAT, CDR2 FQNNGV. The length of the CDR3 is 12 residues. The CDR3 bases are TGTGCCAGCAGCGAGGGACCTGGCGGCTACACCTTC. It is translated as CASSEGPGGYTF.

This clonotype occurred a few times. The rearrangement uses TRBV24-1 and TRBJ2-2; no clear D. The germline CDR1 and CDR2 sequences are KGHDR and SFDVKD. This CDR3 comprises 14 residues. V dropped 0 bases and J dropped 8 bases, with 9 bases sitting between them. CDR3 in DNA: TGTGCCACCAGTGATTTGTCCGAGGTGGGGGAGCTGTTTTTT. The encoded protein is CATSDLSEVGELFF.

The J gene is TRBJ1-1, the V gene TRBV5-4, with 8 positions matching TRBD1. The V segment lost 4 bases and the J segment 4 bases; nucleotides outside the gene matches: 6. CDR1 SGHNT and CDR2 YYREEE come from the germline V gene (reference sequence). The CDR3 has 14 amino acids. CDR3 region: CASSPTGDATEAFF. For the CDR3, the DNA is TGTGCCAGCAGCCCGACAGGGGATGCCACTGAAGCTTTCTTT.

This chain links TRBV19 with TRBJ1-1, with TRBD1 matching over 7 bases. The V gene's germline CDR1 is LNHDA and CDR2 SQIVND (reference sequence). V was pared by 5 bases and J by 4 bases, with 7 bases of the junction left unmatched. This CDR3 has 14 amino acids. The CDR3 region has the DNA TGTGCCAGTAGTCAAAGACAGGGCAGCACTGAAGCTTTCTTT. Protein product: CASSQRQGSTEAFF.

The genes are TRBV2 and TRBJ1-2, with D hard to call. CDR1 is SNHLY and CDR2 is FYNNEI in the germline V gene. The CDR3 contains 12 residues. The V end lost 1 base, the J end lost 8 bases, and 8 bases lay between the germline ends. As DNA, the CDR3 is TGTGCCAGCAGTGAAGAGGGAATCGGCTACACCTTC. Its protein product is CASSEEGIGYTF. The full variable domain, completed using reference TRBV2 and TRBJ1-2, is EPEVTQTPSHQVTQMGQEVILRCVPISNHLYFYWYRQILGQKVEFLVSFYNNEISEKSEIFDDQFSVERPDGSNFTLKIRSTKLEDSAMYFCASSEEGIGYTFGSGTRLTVV.

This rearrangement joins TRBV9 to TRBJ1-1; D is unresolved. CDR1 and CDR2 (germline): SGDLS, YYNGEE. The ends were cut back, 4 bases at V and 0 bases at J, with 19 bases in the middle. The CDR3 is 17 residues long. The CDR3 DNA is TGTGCCAGCAGCCCTGTGGGGTCCGGCAGCATGAACACTGAAGCTTTCTTT. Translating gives CASSPVGSGSMNTEAFF.

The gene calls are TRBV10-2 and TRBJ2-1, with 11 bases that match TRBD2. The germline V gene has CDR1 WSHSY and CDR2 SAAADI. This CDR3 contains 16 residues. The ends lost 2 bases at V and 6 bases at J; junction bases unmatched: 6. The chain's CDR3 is CASSEAAGLAVNEQFF. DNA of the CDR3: TGCGCCAGCAGTGAGGCAGCGGGACTAGCGGTCAATGAGCAGTTCTTC.

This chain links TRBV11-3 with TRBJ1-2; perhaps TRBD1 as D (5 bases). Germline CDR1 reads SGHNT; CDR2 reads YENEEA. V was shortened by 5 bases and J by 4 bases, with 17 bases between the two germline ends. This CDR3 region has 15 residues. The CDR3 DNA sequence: TGTGCCAGCAGCCCCGGTGGGCAGGGAGGCTATGGCTACACCTTC. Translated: CASSPGGQGGYGYTF.

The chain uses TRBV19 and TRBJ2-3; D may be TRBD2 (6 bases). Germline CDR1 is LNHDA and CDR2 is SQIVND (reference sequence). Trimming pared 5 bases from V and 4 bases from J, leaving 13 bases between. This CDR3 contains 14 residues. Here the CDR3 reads CASSLRTTPDTQYF. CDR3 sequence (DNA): TGTGCCAGTAGTCTGAGGACTACCCCAGATACGCAGTATTTT.

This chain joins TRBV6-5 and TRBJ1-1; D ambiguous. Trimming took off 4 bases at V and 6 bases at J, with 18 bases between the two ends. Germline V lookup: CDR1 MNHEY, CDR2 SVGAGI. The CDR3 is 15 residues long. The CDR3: CASSSPAGADSEAFF. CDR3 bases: TGTGCCAGCAGTTCCCCGGCAGGAGCAGATTCTGAAGCTTTCTTT.